This T cell receptor beta chain was obtained from a study of T cell responses to AZD1222 COVID-19 vaccine. General observations from the study: Repertoires were sampled only after the peak T cell response. Per reports, nearly half of all spike-specific TCRs target regions that are unmutated in variants.

Regarding this clone: Its antigen is as yet unknown.

CDR3 length equals 13 residues. Germline lookup yields CDR1 GTSNPN and CDR2 SVGIG (reference sequence). Trimming stripped 0 bases from V and 1 base from J, with 6 bases between. Clones were sequenced by immunoSEQ multiplex PCR, and TCRdb holds only the in-frame ones, with some missing. This table has tens of thousands of clones, around 90% appearing once. This sequence joins TRBV30 and TRBJ1-1; D remains unclear. The clonotype comes from an adult in good health. The material was peripheral blood, obtained on day 0 of AZD1222 vaccination. The CDR3 bases are TGTGCCTGGAGTGTATTGGAGAACACTGAAGCTTTCTTT. The encoded protein is CAWSVLENTEAFF. Full variable domain (outside the CDR3, taken from reference TRBV30 and TRBJ1-1): SQTIHQWPATLVQPVGSPLSLECTVEGTSNPNLYWYRQAAGRGLQLLFYSVGIGQISSEVPQNLSASRPQDRQFILSSKKLLLSDSGFYLCAWSVLENTEAFFGQGTRLTVV.